These 27 T cell receptor beta chains were all obtained from the same sample, sequenced in a study of T cells in localized non-small cell lung cancer (dated by TCRdb to 2020 to 2021). Receptors were amplified or captured by the immunoSEQ multiplex PCR assay. TCRdb mirrors the immuneACCESS table, restricted to in-frame sequences. Some clones are absent from its copies; in checked studies, under half trace to an unresolved V gene, and the reason for the others is unknown. The sample table lists roughly 27,000 clones, under 95% of them with a count of one. The ten top clones hold over 25% of the sample. The starting material was peripheral blood, obtained before any cancer treatment. The receptors shown here come from a female donor at least 60 years old with stage I lung adenocarcinoma.

The chain has TRBV27 and TRBJ2-1, with 7 bases fitting TRBD1. This CDR3 has 15 amino acids. J was trimmed by 10 bases and V by 10 bases; bases with no gene match: 19. From germline, CDR1 is MNHEY and CDR2 SMNVEV (reference sequence). Written as DNA, the CDR3 is TGTGCCACCCTACCGACAGGGTATTCCTTAGGAGAGCAGTTCTTC. This translates into CATLPTGYSLGEQFF.

This chain connects TRBV27 to TRBJ2-2; D remains unclear. Germline V gene data show CDR1 as MNHEY and CDR2 as SMNVEV (reference sequence). V lost 3 bases to trimming and J lost 5 bases, with 16 bases between them. The CDR3 spans 16 residues. CDR3 DNA sequence: TGTGCCAGCAGTTTCGGAAAGACCCTGGGAACCGGGGAGCTGTTTTTT. It specifies CASSFGKTLGTGELFF.

This clone was detected only a few times. The J gene is TRBJ2-3, the V gene TRBV28; TRBD2 agrees at 7 bases. Germline CDR1 is MDHEN and CDR2 is SYDVKM. V was clipped by 2 bases and J by 4 bases; unmatched bases: 3. The CDR3 consists of 14 residues. CDR3: CASSLGGRADTQYF. The CDR3 region has the DNA TGTGCCAGCAGTTTAGGTGGGAGGGCAGATACGCAGTATTTT.

V usage is TRBV6-1 and J usage is TRBJ2-3; D not resolved. The CDR3 consists of 15 residues. Germline values: CDR1 MNHNS, CDR2 SASEGT. The V and J ends lost 3 bases and 3 bases respectively, with 13 bases between them. The CDR3 is CASSDNYLQTDTQYF. CDR3 bases: TGTGCCAGCAGTGATAACTACCTACAGACAGATACGCAGTATTTT.

This clone appeared a single time. The genes are TRBV4-1 and TRBJ2-3, with D maybe TRBD2 (6 bases). The V gene lost 2 bases and the J gene lost 6 bases, with 15 bases spanning the gap. The CDR3 spans 15 residues. Germline V gives CDR1 MGHRA, CDR2 YSYEKL. The CDR3: CASSQLGLKFDTQYF. CDR3 nucleotides: TGCGCCAGCAGCCAACTGGGACTGAAATTTGATACGCAGTATTTT.

The chain uses TRBV5-1 and TRBJ1-1; D is undetermined. This CDR3 region has 14 residues. Germline V gene lookup returns CDR1 SGHRS and CDR2 YFSETQ. Trimming took off 1 base at V and 6 bases at J, with 13 bases between the two ends. CDR3 sequence: CASSLQVILPEAFF. CDR3 coding DNA: TGCGCCAGCAGCTTGCAGGTCATTCTCCCTGAAGCTTTCTTT. Variable domain in full (rest from reference TRBV5-1 and TRBJ1-1): KAGVTQTPRYLIKTRGQQVTLSCSPISGHRSVSWYQQTPGQGLQFLFEYFSETQRNKGNFPGRFSGRQFSNSRSEMNVSTLELGDSALYLCASSLQVILPEAFFGQGTRLTVV.

This clone was detected once. V is TRBV6-6 and J is TRBJ1-4; D remains ambiguous. Trimming cost V 4 bases and J 7 bases, with 16 bases left between them. In germline, CDR1 is MNHNY, CDR2 SVGAGI (reference sequence). CDR3 length: 15 residues. This CDR3 is CASSSPVFRVEKLFF. The DNA of the CDR3 is TGTGCCAGCAGTTCCCCGGTATTCCGGGTTGAAAAACTGTTTTTT.

V gene TRBV10-3 combines with J gene TRBJ2-1; D might be TRBD1 (6 bases). With 0 bases removed from V and 3 bases from J, the gap between germline ends came to 12 bases. The CDR3 has 16 residues. Germline V CDR1 and CDR2: ENHRY, SYGVKD. The CDR3 is CAISESGTPSYNEQFF. Here the CDR3 DNA reads TGTGCCATCAGTGAGTCAGGGACACCGAGCTACAATGAGCAGTTCTTC.

CDR3 nucleotides: TGCGCCAGCAGCTTGTCGACAGACCAAGAGACCCAGTACTTC. Its translation: CASSLSTDQETQYF. The rearrangement joins TRBV5-1 to TRBJ2-5; tentative D call: TRBD1 (5 bases). V was pared by 1 base and J by 0 bases, with 7 bases between. The CDR3 runs to 14 residues. The germline V gene has CDR1 SGHRS and CDR2 YFSETQ.

V is TRBV19 and J is TRBJ2-3; D call uncertain. Germline CDR1 and CDR2: LNHDA and SQIVND (reference sequence). There are 11 residues in the CDR3. The V end lost 3 bases, the J end lost 5 bases, and 3 bases lay between the germline ends. The CDR3 DNA sequence: TGTGCCAGTAGTATCGGAGATACGCAGTATTTT. As protein: CASSIGDTQYF.

The chain links TRBV5-1 to TRBJ2-7, with 10 bases lining up with TRBD1. CDR3 length equals 14 residues. V shed 3 bases and J 5 bases; nucleotides not matched to a gene: 5. Germline V gene sequence: CDR1 SGHRS, CDR2 YFSETQ. CDR3 sequence: CASSSGQGVNEQYF. The CDR3 DNA sequence: TGCGCCAGCAGCTCTGGACAGGGGGTCAACGAGCAGTACTTC. The full variable domain, with the rest looked up from reference TRBV5-1 and TRBJ2-7, is KAGVTQTPRYLIKTRGQQVTLSCSPISGHRSVSWYQQTPGQGLQFLFEYFSETQRNKGNFPGRFSGRQFSNSRSEMNVSTLELGDSALYLCASSSGQGVNEQYFGPGTRLTVT.

The table lists this clone with a count of one. This chain's CDR3 is CAWEPDRSPRLYGYTF. DNA of the CDR3: TGTGCCTGGGAACCGGACCGATCCCCACGGCTCTATGGCTACACCTTC. The chain links TRBV30 to TRBJ1-2; no firm D call. CDR3 length: 16 residues. Trimming left V 5 bases short and J 4 bases short, with 23 bases between. The germline V gene has CDR1 GTSNPN and CDR2 SVGIG (reference sequence).

The CDR3 region is CASSGRGAGANVLTF. As DNA, the CDR3 is TGTGCCAGCAGTGGCCGGGGGGCTGGGGCCAACGTCCTGACTTTC. J is TRBJ2-6 and V is TRBV6-1, with 7 bases matching TRBD2. The CDR3 has 15 residues. With V trimmed by 4 bases and J by 2 bases, 2 bases remained unmatched. CDR1 is MNHNS, CDR2 SASEGT, per germline.

V is TRBV2 and J is TRBJ1-1, with TRBD1 matching 9 bases. Per the germline V gene, CDR1 is SNHLY and CDR2 is FYNNEI. V was pared by 5 bases and J by 3 bases, with 4 bases of the junction left unmatched. CDR3 length: 14 residues. CDR3 in amino acids: CASSTGQGDTEAFF. The CDR3 DNA sequence: TGTGCCAGCAGTACGGGACAGGGTGACACTGAAGCTTTCTTT.

The chain recombines TRBV9 with TRBJ2-4; TRBD2 agrees at 8 bases. The CDR3 covers 16 residues. Germline values: CDR1 SGDLS, CDR2 YYNGEE. With V trimmed by 0 bases and J by 0 bases, 2 bases remained unmatched. The CDR3 DNA follows: TGTGCCAGCAGCGTAGCTAGCGGGCTAGCCAAAAACATTCAGTACTTC. It codes for CASSVASGLAKNIQYF. The variable domain in full, with the rest retrieved from reference TRBV9 and TRBJ2-4, is DSGVTQTPKHLITATGQRVTLRCSPRSGDLSVYWYQQSLDQGLQFLIQYYNGEERAKGNILERFSAQQFPDLHSELNLSSLELGDSALYFCASSVASGLAKNIQYFGAGTRLSVL.

The chain links TRBV4-2 to TRBJ1-2; D is perhaps TRBD1 (6 bases). The V and J ends lost 4 bases and 4 bases respectively, with 16 bases between them. CDR3 length: 15 residues. CDR1 and CDR2 (germline): LGHNA, YNFKEQ. For the CDR3, the DNA is TGTGCCAGCAGCCTAAATACAGGGACACGCTATGGCTACACCTTC. Translated, it gives CASSLNTGTRYGYTF.

The V call is TRBV9, the J call TRBJ2-5; a weak D match, TRBD2 (7 bases). The length of the CDR3 is 16 residues. Germline V gene data show CDR1 as SGDLS and CDR2 as YYNGEE. Trimming took off 4 bases at V and 5 bases at J, with 21 bases between the two ends. In DNA form, the CDR3 reads TGTGCCAGCAGCAGGGGGGGCAGTTTTTCGAGGGAGACCCAGTACTTC. This codes for CASSRGGSFSRETQYF.

This clone was picked up one time. V is TRBV19 and J is TRBJ2-3; 10 bases fit TRBD1. J gave up 2 bases and V 3 bases, and 8 bases lay outside the gene matches. This CDR3 comprises 17 residues. Per the germline V gene, CDR1 is LNHDA and CDR2 is SQIVND (reference sequence). The CDR3 DNA reads as TGTGCCAGTAGTATCTGGGCGGGACAGGGGACCACAGATACGCAGTATTTT. Its protein product is CASSIWAGQGTTDTQYF.

The chain couples TRBV28 to TRBJ2-7, with D hard to call. Germline CDR1 and CDR2: MDHEN and SYDVKM. This CDR3 comprises 11 residues. V shed 6 bases and J shed 2 bases, with 5 bases lying between them. Here the CDR3 reads CASRAPYEQYF. CDR3 coding DNA: TGTGCCAGCAGGGCACCCTACGAGCAGTACTTC.

This clone came up a few times. The V gene is TRBV7-2, the J gene TRBJ2-1, with D perhaps matching TRBD2 (6 bases). V was trimmed by 4 bases and J by 6 bases, leaving 10 bases between them. The V gene's germline CDR1 is SGHTA and CDR2 FQGNSA. The CDR3 totals 13 residues. In nucleotides, the CDR3 is TGTGCCAGCAGCTCGGAAGCGGGCAATGAGCAGTTCTTC. This encodes CASSSEAGNEQFF.

CDR3 amino acids: CASRPGQSYGYTF. CDR3 nucleotide sequence: TGTGCCAGCAGGCCTGGACAGAGCTATGGCTACACCTTC. The V call is TRBV28, the J call TRBJ1-2, with D perhaps matching TRBD1 (6 bases). From germline, CDR1 is MDHEN and CDR2 SYDVKM. V was trimmed by 6 bases and J by 4 bases, leaving 12 bases between them. The CDR3 loop spans 13 amino acids.

The count of this clone is one. The chain carries TRBV5-1 and TRBJ2-7; TRBD2 might be the D (6 bases). The CDR3 is 14 residues long. CDR1 is SGHRS and CDR2 is YFSETQ in the germline V gene. Trimming took 4 bases from V and 5 from J, leaving 16 bases between them. CDR3 nucleotides: TGCGCCAGCAGCCGGGACTCCCAGGTCGACGAGCAGTACTTC. This translates into CASSRDSQVDEQYF.

This clone was seen only a few times. The chain couples TRBV19 to TRBJ1-1; D not resolved. The V end lost 3 bases, the J end lost 2 bases, and 13 bases lay between the germline ends. CDR3 length: 15 amino acids. Germline loops: CDR1 LNHDA, CDR2 SQIVND (reference sequence). DNA for the CDR3: TGTGCCAGTAGTATCTCCCTAAACCTCAACACTGAAGCTTTCTTT. Translation gives CASSISLNLNTEAFF.

This chain links TRBV18 with TRBJ1-5; weak D call: TRBD1 (5 bases). Germline V lookup: CDR1 KGHSH, CDR2 LQKENI. Trimming removed 6 bases at V and 1 base at J, with 7 bases between. The CDR3 contains 13 residues. DNA for the CDR3: TGTGCCAGCTCGCGGGACAGCAATCAGCCCCAGCATTTT. This sequence encodes CASSRDSNQPQHF.

A single count supports this clone. V gene TRBV29-1 combines with J gene TRBJ2-7; 7 bases match TRBD1. In germline, CDR1 is SQVTM, CDR2 ANQGSEA. V lost 7 bases, J lost 3 bases, and 6 bases stayed unmatched. The CDR3 spans 12 residues. The CDR3 nucleotides read TGCAGCGGGGGTGGGACAGTCTACGAGCAGTACTTC. Its translation is CSGGGTVYEQYF.

Concerning this clone itself: The identical CDR3 is also encoded by other nucleotide sequences in the sample. As DNA, the CDR3 is TGTGCCAGCAGTCTTTACCGGGGGAACACTGAAGCTTTCTTT. Amino acids: CASSLYRGNTEAFF. This chain connects TRBV27 to TRBJ1-1; D not resolved. With 5 bases removed from V and 1 base from J, the gap between germline ends came to 11 bases. This CDR3 region has 14 residues. Germline V gives CDR1 MNHEY, CDR2 SMNVEV (reference sequence).

The chain recombines TRBV6-1 with TRBJ2-3; D unclear. From germline, CDR1 is MNHNS and CDR2 SASEGT. The CDR3 has 11 residues. The germline V and J ends were trimmed by 8 bases and 6 bases, with 9 bases remaining between them. The CDR3 here is CASLIYDTQYF. Written as DNA, the CDR3 is TGTGCCAGCCTTATATATGATACGCAGTATTTT.